A selection of T cell receptor beta chains follows, all from one sample in a study of blood T cell repertoires in COVID-19. TCRdb's copy holds only in-frame clones and misses some; the assay was immunoSEQ multiplex PCR. The sample gives hundreds of thousands of clones, 70% to 90% of which show up once; around 1.2% is in the top ten. Sequencing was carried out using peripheral blood. These receptors were taken from a man in his forties with acute or convalescent COVID-19. Each CDR3 is given with its conserved first and last residue. A D gene is named only where the DNA matches it firmly. Clone size is stated in some rows and not others, as once, few, many or a class when expanded.

TGTGCCAGCAGCTTAAACCAACTAGCAGATACGCAGTATTTT,CASSLNQLADTQYF,NA,TRBJ2-3,NA,TRBV7-3
TGTGCTACGGGAGGGAGGGGCACCGGGGAGCTGTTTTTT,CATGGRGTGELFF,TRBD2,TRBJ2-2,few,TRBV12-5
TGTGCCAGCAGCCGAGCCGGGACAGGGGCAACTAATGAAAAACTGTTTTTT,CASSRAGTGATNEKLFF,TRBD1,TRBJ1-4,NA,TRBV27
TGTGCCAGTAGTGGACCCGGGAGGCGATCAGCCAAAAACATTCAGTACTTC,CASSGPGRRSAKNIQYF,TRBD2,TRBJ2-4,NA,TRBV19
TGTGCCAGCAGTGAGGGCGGGCGTAATTCACCCCTCCACTTT,CASSEGGRNSPLHF,NA,TRBJ1-6,NA,TRBV2
TGTGCCAGCAGCACATCGACTAGCGGGAGTTTCGATGAGCAGTTCTTC,CASSTSTSGSFDEQFF,TRBD2,TRBJ2-1,NA,TRBV9
TGTGCCAGTGTTAGCGGGGGGGCGGGCACCGGGGAGCTGTTTTTT,CASVSGGAGTGELFF,TRBD2,TRBJ2-2,NA,TRBV6-5
TGTGCCAGCAGCCAAACTCTCAGGGGTCGTCGGCCCAATGAGCAGTTCTTC,CASSQTLRGRRPNEQFF,NA,TRBJ2-1,NA,TRBV3-1/TRBV3-2
TGTGCCATCAGTGGAGGGAGTGTAGACACCATATATTTT,CAISGGSVDTIYF,NA,TRBJ1-3,NA,TRBV10-3
TGTGCCAGCAAATTGGGACAGGCAACACTCGGCTACACCTTC,CASKLGQATLGYTF,TRBD1,TRBJ1-2,NA,TRBV6-5
TGTGCCAGCAGCTTAGGACAGGGGGCACGTGAAGCTTTCTTT,CASSLGQGAREAFF,TRBD1,TRBJ1-1,NA,TRBV7-2
TGTGCCAGCTCCTTAATAGGGGGGAACACTGAAGCTTTCTTT,CASSLIGGNTEAFF,NA,TRBJ1-1,NA,TRBV5-6
TGTGCCAGCAGCTTAGCGCTGGACAGTTTCAATTCACCCCTCCACTTT,CASSLALDSFNSPLHF,NA,TRBJ1-6,NA,TRBV7-2
TGTGCCAGCAGCTTGTACTTACTCTACAATGAGCAGTTCTTC,CASSLYLLYNEQFF,NA,TRBJ2-1,NA,TRBV5-4
TGTGCCAGCAGGGGGACTAGCGCAGAGAACAATGAGCAGTTCTTC,CASRGTSAENNEQFF,TRBD2,TRBJ2-1,NA,TRBV6-5
TGTGCCAGCAGGGGGACATGGTTGGACACTGAAGCTTTCTTT,CASRGTWLDTEAFF,NA,TRBJ1-1,NA,TRBV2